The source of this T cell receptor beta chain is a study of cytomegalovirus exposure and HLA in healthy donors. The PCR ran on 60 Vbeta and 13 Jbeta primers. Some clones are missing from TCRdb's copy, which holds only in-frame ones; the method was immunoSEQ multiplex PCR. The data contain some 190,000 clones, roughly three quarters of them seen just once; the ten biggest clones take up less than 2%. This clone came up once. The antigen is unknown. Whole-study results and caveats: Versus the roughly 640-donor mean, an Asian-associated ancestry cluster reportedly showed fewer N-insertions in a later analysis.

The receptor was isolated from a woman under 30 in good health and CMV-seronegative. The sample consisted of PBMCs.

The CDR3 DNA is TGTGCCAGTAGTATAGATCTCGGTCAGCCCCAGCATTTT. It translates to CASSIDLGQPQHF. The gene calls are TRBV19 and TRBJ1-5; the D is unclear. With 0 bases removed from V and 6 bases from J, the gap between germline ends came to 6 bases. CDR1 and CDR2 from the germline V gene are LNHDA and SQIVND (reference sequence). This CDR3 region has 13 residues.